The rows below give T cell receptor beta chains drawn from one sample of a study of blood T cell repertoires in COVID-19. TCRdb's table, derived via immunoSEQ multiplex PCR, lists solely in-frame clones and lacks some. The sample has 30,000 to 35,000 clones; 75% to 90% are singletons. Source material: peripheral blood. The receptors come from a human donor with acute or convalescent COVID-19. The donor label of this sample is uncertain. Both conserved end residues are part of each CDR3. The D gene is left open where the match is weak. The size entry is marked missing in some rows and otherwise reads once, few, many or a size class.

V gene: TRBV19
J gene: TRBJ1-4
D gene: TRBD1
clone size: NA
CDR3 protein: CASSFGQGGFFEKLFF
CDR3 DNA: TGTGCCAGTAGTTTCGGACAGGGCGGTTTCTTTGAAAAACTGTTTTTT

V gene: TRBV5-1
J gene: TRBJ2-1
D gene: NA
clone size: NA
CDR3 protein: CASSSGGAGFF
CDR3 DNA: TGCGCCAGCAGCTCCGGGGGTGCGGGGTTCTTC

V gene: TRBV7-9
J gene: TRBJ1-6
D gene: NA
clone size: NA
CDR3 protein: CASSFGHDNSPLHF
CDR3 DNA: TGTGCCAGCAGCTTTGGACACGATAATTCACCCCTCCACTTT

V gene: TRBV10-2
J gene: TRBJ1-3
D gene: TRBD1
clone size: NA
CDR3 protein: CASSESAQGPGASGNTIYF
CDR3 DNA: TGCGCCAGCAGTGAGTCGGCACAGGGGCCCGGGGCATCTGGAAACACCATATATTTT

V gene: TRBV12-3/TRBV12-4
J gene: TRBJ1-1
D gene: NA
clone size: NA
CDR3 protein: CASSFQGEAFF
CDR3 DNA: TGTGCCAGCAGTTTCCAGGGAGAAGCTTTCTTT

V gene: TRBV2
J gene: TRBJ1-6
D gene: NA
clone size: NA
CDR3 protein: CASSESGGAAGLALHF
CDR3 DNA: TGTGCCAGCAGTGAATCGGGGGGCGCCGCGGGGTTGGCCCTCCACTTT

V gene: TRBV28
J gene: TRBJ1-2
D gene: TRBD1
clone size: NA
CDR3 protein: CASSSQGARYYGYTF
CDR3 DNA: TGTGCCAGCAGTTCACAGGGGGCGCGGTACTATGGCTACACCTTC

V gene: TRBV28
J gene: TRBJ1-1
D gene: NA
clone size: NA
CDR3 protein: CASSGQPIEAFF
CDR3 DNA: TGTGCCAGCAGTGGACAGCCAATTGAAGCTTTCTTT

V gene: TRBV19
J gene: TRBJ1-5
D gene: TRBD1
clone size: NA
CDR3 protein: CASSDIQGLGNQPQHF
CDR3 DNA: TGTGCCAGTAGCGACATACAGGGGTTGGGCAATCAGCCCCAGCATTTT

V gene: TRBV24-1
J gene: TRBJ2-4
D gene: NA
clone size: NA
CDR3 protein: CATSERWGSRGKDIQYF
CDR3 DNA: TGTGCCACCAGTGAGAGGTGGGGTAGCAGGGGAAAGGACATTCAGTACTTC

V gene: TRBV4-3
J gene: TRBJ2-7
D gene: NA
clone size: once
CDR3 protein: CASIRRDFTYEQYF
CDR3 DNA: TGCGCCAGCATTCGCCGGGACTTTACCTACGAGCAGTACTTC

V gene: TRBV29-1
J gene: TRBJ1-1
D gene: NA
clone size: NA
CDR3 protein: CSFRGLNTEAFF
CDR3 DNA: TGCAGCTTCAGGGGTCTGAACACTGAAGCTTTCTTT

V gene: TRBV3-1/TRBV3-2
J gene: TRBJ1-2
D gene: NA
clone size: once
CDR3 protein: CASSQKGALNGYTF
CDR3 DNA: TGTGCCAGCAGCCAGAAAGGAGCGTTGAATGGCTACACCTTC

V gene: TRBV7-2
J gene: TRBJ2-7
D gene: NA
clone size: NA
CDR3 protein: CASSSSRDRSSYEQYF
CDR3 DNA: TGTGCCAGCAGCTCCTCCCGGGATCGAAGCTCCTACGAGCAGTACTTC

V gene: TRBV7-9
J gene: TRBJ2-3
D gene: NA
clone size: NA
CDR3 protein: CASSRGGDATQYF
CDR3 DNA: TGTGCCAGCAGCCGAGGAGGGGACGCGACGCAGTATTTT

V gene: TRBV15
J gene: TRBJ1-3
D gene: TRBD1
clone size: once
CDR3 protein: CATSRGQGSSGNTIYF
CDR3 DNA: TGTGCCACCAGCAGGGGACAGGGGTCGTCTGGAAACACCATATATTTT

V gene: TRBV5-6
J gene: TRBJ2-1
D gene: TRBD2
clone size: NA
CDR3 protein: CASSLGLTRGLAGVDEQFF
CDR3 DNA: TGTGCCAGCAGCTTGGGTTTAACCCGAGGACTAGCGGGAGTGGATGAGCAGTTCTTC

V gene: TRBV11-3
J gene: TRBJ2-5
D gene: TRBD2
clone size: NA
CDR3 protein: CASSLVASGETQYF
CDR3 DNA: TGTGCCAGCAGCTTAGTGGCTAGCGGAGAGACCCAGTACTTC

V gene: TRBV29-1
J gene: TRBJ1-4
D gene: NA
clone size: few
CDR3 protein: CSVGSGATNEKLFF
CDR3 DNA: TGCAGCGTTGGTTCCGGGGCAACTAATGAAAAACTGTTTTTT

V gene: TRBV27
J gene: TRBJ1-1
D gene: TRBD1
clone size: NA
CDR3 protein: CASSFAGGETEAFF
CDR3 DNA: TGTGCCAGCAGTTTCGCAGGGGGCGAGACTGAAGCTTTCTTT

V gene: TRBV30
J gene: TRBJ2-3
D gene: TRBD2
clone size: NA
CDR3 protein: CALRLAGATDTQYF
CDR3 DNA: TGTGCCTTAAGACTAGCGGGGGCCACAGATACGCAGTATTTT

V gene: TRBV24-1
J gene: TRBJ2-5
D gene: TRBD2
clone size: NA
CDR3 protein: CATSDPLAGALETQYF
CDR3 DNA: TGTGCCACCAGTGATCCACTAGCGGGAGCTCTAGAGACCCAGTACTTC

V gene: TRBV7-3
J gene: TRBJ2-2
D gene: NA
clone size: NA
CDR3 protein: CASSLTGPGAGELFF
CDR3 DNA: TGTGCCAGCAGCTTAACAGGGCCGGGAGCCGGGGAGCTGTTTTTT